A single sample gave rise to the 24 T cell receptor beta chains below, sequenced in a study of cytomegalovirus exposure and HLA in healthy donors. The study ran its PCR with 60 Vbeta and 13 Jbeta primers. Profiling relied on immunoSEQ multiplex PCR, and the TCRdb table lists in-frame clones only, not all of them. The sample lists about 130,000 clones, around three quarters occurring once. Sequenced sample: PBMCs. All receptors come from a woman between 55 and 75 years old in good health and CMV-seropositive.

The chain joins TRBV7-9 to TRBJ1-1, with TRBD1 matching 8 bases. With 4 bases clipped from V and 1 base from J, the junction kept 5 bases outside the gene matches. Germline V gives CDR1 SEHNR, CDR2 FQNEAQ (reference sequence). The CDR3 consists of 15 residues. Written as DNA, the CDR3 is TGTGCCAGCAGCTATACCGGACAGGGGAACACTGAAGCTTTCTTT. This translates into CASSYTGQGNTEAFF.

CDR3 sequence (DNA): TGTGCCAGCAGCTTCGGACAGTCCTACGAGCAGTACTTC. Translating it yields CASSFGQSYEQYF. The chain is built from TRBV7-9 and TRBJ2-7, with D possibly being TRBD1 (6 bases). CDR3 length: 13 amino acids. V was cut by 3 bases and J by 1 base, with 7 bases left in between. Germline V gene lookup returns CDR1 SEHNR and CDR2 FQNEAQ (reference sequence). Variable domain in full (rest from reference TRBV7-9 and TRBJ2-7): DTGVSQNPRHKITKRGQNVTFRCDPISEHNRLYWYRQTLGQGPEFLTYFQNEAQLEKSRLLSDRFSAERPKGSFSTLEIQRTEQGDSAMYLCASSFGQSYEQYFGPGTRLTVT.

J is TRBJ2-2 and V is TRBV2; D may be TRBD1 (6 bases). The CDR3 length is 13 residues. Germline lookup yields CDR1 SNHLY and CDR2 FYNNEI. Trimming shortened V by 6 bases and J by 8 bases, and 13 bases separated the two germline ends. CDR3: CASRYRAAGELFF. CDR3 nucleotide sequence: TGTGCCAGCAGATACAGGGCCGCAGGGGAGCTGTTTTTT.

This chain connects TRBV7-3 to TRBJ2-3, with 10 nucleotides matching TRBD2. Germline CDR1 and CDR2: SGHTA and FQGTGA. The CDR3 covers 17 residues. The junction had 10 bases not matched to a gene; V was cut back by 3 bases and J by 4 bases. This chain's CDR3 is CASSLGNSGGPADTQYF. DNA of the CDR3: TGTGCCAGCAGCTTGGGAAATAGCGGGGGGCCGGCAGATACGCAGTATTTT.

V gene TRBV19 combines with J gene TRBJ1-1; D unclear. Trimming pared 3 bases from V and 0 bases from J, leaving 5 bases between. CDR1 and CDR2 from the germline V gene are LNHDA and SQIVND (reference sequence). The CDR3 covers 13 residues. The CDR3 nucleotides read TGTGCCAGTAGTATTCCATTGAACACTGAAGCTTTCTTT. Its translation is CASSIPLNTEAFF.

The CDR3 DNA follows: TGCGCCAGCAGCTTTTCCGGGACAGGAAACTACGAGCAGTACTTC. Residues: CASSFSGTGNYEQYF. V usage is TRBV5-1 and J usage is TRBJ2-7; 8 bases agree with TRBD1. Unmatched junction bases numbered 7, after V lost 2 bases and J lost 3 bases. Germline V gives CDR1 SGHRS, CDR2 YFSETQ. CDR3 size: 15 residues.

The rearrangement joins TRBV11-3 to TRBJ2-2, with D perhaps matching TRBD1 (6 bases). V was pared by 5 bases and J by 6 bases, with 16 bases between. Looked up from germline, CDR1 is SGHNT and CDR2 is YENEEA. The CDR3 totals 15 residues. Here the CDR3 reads CASSPTRGGAGELFF. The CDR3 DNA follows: TGTGCCAGCAGCCCCACCAGGGGTGGGGCCGGGGAGCTGTTTTTT.

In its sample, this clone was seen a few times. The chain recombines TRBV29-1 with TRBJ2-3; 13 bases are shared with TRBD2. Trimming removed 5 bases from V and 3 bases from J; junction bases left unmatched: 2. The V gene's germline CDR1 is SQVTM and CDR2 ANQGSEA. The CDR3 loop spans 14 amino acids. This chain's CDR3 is CSVTSGGATDTQYF. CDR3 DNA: TGCAGCGTTACTAGCGGGGGGGCTACAGATACGCAGTATTTT.

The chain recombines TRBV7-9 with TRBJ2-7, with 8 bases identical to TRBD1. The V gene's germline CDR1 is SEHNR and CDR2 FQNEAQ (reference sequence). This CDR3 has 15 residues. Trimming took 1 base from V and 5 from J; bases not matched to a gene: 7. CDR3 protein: CASSLVPGGKNEQYF. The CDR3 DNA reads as TGTGCCAGCAGCTTAGTCCCAGGGGGCAAGAACGAGCAGTACTTC. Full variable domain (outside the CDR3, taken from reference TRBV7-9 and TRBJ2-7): DTGVSQNPRHKITKRGQNVTFRCDPISEHNRLYWYRQTLGQGPEFLTYFQNEAQLEKSRLLSDRFSAERPKGSFSTLEIQRTEQGDSAMYLCASSLVPGGKNEQYFGPGTRLTVT.

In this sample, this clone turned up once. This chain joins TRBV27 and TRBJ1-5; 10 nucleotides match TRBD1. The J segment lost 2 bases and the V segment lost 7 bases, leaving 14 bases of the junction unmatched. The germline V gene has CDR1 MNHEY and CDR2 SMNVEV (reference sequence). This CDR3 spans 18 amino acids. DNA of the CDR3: TGTGCCAGCACTCCCATCGGGACAGGGGCGAAGGGCAATCAGCCCCAGCATTTT. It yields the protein CASTPIGTGAKGNQPQHF.

For the CDR3, the DNA is TGTGCCAGCATGGATCAGGGAGGATATGGCTACACCTTC. This translates into CASMDQGGYGYTF. The chain is built from TRBV6-1 and TRBJ1-2, with D maybe TRBD1 (5 bases). This CDR3 has 13 amino acids. Trimming took 7 bases from V and 5 from J, leaving 14 bases between them. Germline-derived CDR1 and CDR2 are MNHNS and SASEGT.

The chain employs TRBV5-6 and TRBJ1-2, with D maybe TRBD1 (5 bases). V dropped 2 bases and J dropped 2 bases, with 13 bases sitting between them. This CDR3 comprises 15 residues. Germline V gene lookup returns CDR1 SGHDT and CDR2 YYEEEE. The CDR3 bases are TGTGCCAGCAGCTTTGGGGCGGCGGGGAACTATGGCTACACCTTC. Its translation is CASSFGAAGNYGYTF. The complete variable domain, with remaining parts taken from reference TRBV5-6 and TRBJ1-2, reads DAGVTQSPTHLIKTRGQQVTLRCSPKSGHDTVSWYQQALGQGPQFIFQYYEEEERQRGNFPDRFSGHQFPNYSSELNVNALLLGDSALYLCASSFGAAGNYGYTFGSGTRLTVV.

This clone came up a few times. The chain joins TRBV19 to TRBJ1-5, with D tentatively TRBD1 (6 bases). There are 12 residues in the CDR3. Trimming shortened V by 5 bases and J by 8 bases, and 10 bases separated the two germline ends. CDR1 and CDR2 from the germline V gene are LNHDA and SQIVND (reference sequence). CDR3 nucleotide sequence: TGTGCCAGTAGTCGGACAGAAGAGCCCCAGCATTTT. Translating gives CASSRTEEPQHF.

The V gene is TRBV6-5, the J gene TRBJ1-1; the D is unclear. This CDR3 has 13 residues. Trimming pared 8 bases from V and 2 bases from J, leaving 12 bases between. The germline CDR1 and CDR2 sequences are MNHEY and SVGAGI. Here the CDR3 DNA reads TGTGCCAGCCCGGAGGTCGGAAACACTGAAGCTTTCTTT. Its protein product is CASPEVGNTEAFF.

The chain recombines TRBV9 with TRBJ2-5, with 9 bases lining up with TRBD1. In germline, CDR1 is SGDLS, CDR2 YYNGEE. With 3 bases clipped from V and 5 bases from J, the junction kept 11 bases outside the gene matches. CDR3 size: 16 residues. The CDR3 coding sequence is TGTGCCAGCAGCGATTGGTCGGGACAGGGCAGGGAGACCCAGTACTTC. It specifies CASSDWSGQGRETQYF.

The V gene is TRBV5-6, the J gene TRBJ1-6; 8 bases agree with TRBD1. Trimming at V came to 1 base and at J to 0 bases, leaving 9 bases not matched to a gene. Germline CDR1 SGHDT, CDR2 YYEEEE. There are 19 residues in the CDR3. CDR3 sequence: CASSLKFGQGHSYNSPLHF. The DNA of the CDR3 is TGTGCCAGCAGCTTGAAGTTTGGACAGGGCCACTCCTATAATTCACCCCTCCACTTT.

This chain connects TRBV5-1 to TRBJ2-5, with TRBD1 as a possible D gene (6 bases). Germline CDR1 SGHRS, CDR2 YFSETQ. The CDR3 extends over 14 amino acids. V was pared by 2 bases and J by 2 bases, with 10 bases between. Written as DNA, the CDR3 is TGCGCCAGCAGCTTAGGTCAGGGGCAAGAGACCCAGTACTTC. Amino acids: CASSLGQGQETQYF. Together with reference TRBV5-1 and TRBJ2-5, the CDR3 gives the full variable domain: KAGVTQTPRYLIKTRGQQVTLSCSPISGHRSVSWYQQTPGQGLQFLFEYFSETQRNKGNFPGRFSGRQFSNSRSEMNVSTLELGDSALYLCASSLGQGQETQYFGPGTRLLVL.

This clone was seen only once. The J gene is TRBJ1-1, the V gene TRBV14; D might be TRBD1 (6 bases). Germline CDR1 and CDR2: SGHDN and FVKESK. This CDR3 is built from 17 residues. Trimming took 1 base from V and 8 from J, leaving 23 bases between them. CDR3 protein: CASSQGVSPGTRKEAFF. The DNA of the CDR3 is TGTGCCAGCAGCCAAGGAGTTTCACCCGGGACAAGGAAGGAAGCTTTCTTT.

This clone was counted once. This CDR3 is CASSSSPGVRSYNEQFF. CDR3 in DNA: TGCGCCAGCAGCTCTAGTCCCGGTGTTCGCTCCTACAATGAGCAGTTCTTC. The chain carries TRBV5-1 and TRBJ2-1; D gene unclear. The length of the CDR3 is 17 residues. Trimming removed 3 bases at V and 0 bases at J, with 16 bases between. The germline CDR1 and CDR2 sequences are SGHRS and YFSETQ.

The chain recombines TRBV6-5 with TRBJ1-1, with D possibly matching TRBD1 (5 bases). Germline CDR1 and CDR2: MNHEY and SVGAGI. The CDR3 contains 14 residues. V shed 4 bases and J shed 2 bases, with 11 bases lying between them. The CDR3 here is CASSLRTPNTEAFF. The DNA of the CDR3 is TGTGCCAGCAGTTTAAGGACACCCAACACTGAAGCTTTCTTT.

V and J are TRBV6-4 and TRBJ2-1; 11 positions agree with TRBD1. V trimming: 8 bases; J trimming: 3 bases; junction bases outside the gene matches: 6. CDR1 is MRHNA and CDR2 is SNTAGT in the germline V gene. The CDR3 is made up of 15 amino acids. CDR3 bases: TGTGCCAGCGCAACAGGGACAGGGGGCTACAATGAGCAGTTCTTC. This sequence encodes CASATGTGGYNEQFF.

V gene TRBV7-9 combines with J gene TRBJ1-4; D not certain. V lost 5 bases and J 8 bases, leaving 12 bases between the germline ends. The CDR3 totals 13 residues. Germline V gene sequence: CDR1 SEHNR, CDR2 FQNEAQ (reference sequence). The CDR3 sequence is CASSPRGGEKLFF. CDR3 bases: TGTGCCAGCAGCCCCCGAGGTGGCGAAAAACTGTTTTTT.

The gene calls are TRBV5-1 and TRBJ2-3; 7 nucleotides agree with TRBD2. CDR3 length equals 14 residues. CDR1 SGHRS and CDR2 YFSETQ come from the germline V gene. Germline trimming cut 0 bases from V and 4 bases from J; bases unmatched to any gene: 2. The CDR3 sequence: CASSLGTSPDTQYF. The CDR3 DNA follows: TGCGCCAGCAGCTTGGGGACTAGTCCAGATACGCAGTATTTT.

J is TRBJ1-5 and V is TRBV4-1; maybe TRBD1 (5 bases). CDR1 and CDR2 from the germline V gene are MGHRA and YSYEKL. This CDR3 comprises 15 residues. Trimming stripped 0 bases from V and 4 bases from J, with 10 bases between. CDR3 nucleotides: TGCGCCAGCAGCCAAGATGGGGACTCTAATCAGCCCCAGCATTTT. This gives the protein CASSQDGDSNQPQHF.